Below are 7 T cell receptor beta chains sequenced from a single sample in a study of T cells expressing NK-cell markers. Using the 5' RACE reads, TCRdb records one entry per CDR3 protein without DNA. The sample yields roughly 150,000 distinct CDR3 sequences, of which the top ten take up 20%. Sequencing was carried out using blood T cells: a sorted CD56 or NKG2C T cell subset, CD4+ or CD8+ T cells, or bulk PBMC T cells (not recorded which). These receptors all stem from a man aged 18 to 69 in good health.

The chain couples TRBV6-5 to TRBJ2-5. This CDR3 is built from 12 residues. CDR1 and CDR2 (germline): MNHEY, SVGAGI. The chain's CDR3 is CATGPYQETQYF.

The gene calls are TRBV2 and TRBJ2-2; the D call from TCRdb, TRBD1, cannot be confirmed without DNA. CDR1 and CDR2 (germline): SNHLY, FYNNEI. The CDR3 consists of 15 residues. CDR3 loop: CASSDRGAVNGELFF.

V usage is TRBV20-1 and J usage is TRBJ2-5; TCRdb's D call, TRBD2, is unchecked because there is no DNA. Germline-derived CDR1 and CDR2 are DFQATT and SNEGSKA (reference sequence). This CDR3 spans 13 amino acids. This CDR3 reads CSARRGGGETQYF.

CDR3 amino acids: CASSIFQGYNEQFF. J is TRBJ2-1 and V is TRBV19; TCRdb names TRBD1, which stays unverified in the absence of DNA. Germline-derived CDR1 and CDR2 are LNHDA and SQIVND (reference sequence). The CDR3 totals 14 residues.

CDR3 region: CATSRDRLESLYNEQFF. V usage is TRBV15 and J usage is TRBJ2-1; TCRdb proposes TRBD2, but this gene call is untestable without DNA. Germline CDR1 and CDR2: LNHNV and YYDKDF (reference sequence). The CDR3 loop spans 17 amino acids.

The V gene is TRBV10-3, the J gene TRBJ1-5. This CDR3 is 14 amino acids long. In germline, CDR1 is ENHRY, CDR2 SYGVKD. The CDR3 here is CAISSSDGNQPQHF.

This CDR3 reads CASSPRIAGVEETQYF. The chain carries TRBV12-3 or TRBV12-4 and TRBJ2-5; TCRdb outputs TRBD2, but without DNA this stays unchecked. This CDR3 has 16 amino acids.